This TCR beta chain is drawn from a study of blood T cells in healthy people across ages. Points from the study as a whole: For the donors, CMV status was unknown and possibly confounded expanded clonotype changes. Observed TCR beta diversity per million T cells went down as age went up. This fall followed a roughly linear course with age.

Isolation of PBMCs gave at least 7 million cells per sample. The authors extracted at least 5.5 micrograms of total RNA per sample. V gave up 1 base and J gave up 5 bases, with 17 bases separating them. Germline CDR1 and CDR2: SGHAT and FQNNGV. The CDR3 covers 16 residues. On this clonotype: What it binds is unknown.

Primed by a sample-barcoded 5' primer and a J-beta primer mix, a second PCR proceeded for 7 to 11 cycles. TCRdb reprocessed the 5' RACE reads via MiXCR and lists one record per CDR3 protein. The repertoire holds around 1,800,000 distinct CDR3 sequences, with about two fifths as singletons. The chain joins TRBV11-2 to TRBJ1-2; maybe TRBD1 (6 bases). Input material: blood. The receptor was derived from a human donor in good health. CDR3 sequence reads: CASSLGRWAGAYGYTF. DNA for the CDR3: TGTGCCAGCAGCTTAGGCCGCTGGGCAGGGGCATATGGCTACACCTTC.